This T cell receptor beta chain was identified during a study of PD-L1 blockade in urothelial cancer (TCRdb year 2017). Notes on the research overall: Therapy was started in 2014 for all patients, and atezolizumab 1,200 mg was administered intravenously every 3 weeks. About nine tenths of the roughly 29 patients were males with bladder-origin urothelial cancer, and about 65% of the roughly 29 reported a prior smoking history. An ECOG performance status of 0 or 1 was recorded for the patients, and 0 to 3 prior chemotherapy regimens had been received by the patients. Blood samples were analyzed at 3 weeks after treatment start (second dose) and at 6 weeks after treatment start. A median of roughly 140,000 T cells and fewer than 85,000 unique TCRs was obtained from blood samples, and a median clonality of approximately 0.077 was observed. An exploratory multi-omic analysis was conducted of the somatic, immune and clinical correlates of response to PD-L1 blockade with atezolizumab in urothelial cancer. Pretreatment tumor samples, along with matched peripheral blood collected serially before and after atezolizumab treatment, underwent TCR sequencing. Durable clinical benefit meant progression-free survival longer than 6 months, and TCR features were also tested against progression-free and overall survival. In the same patients, pretreatment tumors underwent whole exome sequencing and RNA sequencing in addition to TCR sequencing. Durable clinical benefit was achieved by nine patients and was not achieved by 20 patients. Pretreatment blood TCR-seq was available for around 29 patients, at least one posttreatment blood collection was obtained for approximately 25 patients, and tumor TCR-seq was available for approximately 25 patients. Overall study results and their limits: Improved progression-free and overall survival was associated with having pretreatment peripheral blood TCR clonality below the median. Greater expansion of tumor-associated TCR clones in peripheral blood 3 weeks after the start of treatment was observed in patients with durable benefit (n of about 20, p = 0.022). Because the sample size was small (n = 29) and many of the analyses were exploratory, the results are meant to be hypothesis-generating.

The sample's time point label is to be understood as: pretreatment peripheral blood. The cohort comprised 29 patients with locally advanced or metastatic urothelial carcinoma treated at Memorial Sloan Kettering on a trial protocol. Peripheral blood mononuclear cells were collected pretreatment and during treatment, with between 1 and 8 total time points obtained per patient. The Qiagen DNeasy Blood extraction kit was used to purify genomic DNA from total PBMCs and tumor samples. Collected pretreatment and during treatment, PBMCs were isolated and stored as previously described. Each PCR received spiked-in synthetic TCR analog templates so that absolute template abundance could be estimated from read counts. Using the immunoSEQ assay, TCRbeta CDR3 regions were amplified from genomic DNA with bias-controlled V and J gene primers. Sequencing of rearranged TCRbeta segments was done at approximately 20X coverage. The authors' pipeline ran thus. Clustering was used to correct sequencing errors, and CDR3s were annotated against IMGT to assign V, D and J genes. Downstream analyses used only productive TCRbeta rearrangements and left out out-of-frame or stop-codon sequences. Clonality was calculated as one minus the Shannon entropy normalized by the log of the number of unique productive sequences. Clones differing between time points or between blood and tumor were identified by Fisher's exact test with Benjamini-Hochberg correction at adjusted p below 0.01. TCRdb carries this immuneACCESS record with in-frame sequences only. Its versions omit some clonotypes, under half of them owing to an unresolved V gene in the studies checked, with the rest unexplained. For V, J and clone size, that table is used; D and trimming come from the DNA. The sample table contains about 55,000 clones; only one count was recorded for roughly 82% of them. Approximately 1.5% of the sample belongs to the ten largest clones.

Relative to germline, V is missing 4 bases and J is missing 9 bases, with 7 bases of the junction outside any gene match. Taken from cysteine to phenylalanine, the CDR3 has 15 residues. Only the CDR3 region is kept as DNA, spanning 45 bases read in frame from base 1. The germline V gene provides CDR1 SGHVS and CDR2 FNYEAQ. In this sample, this clone turned up once. The antigen it recognizes is unknown. Base qualities are missing; no much larger clone stands one base away. The chain is made from TRBV7-6 and TRBJ1-6, with 9 bases matching TRBD1. The input for sequencing was PBMCs, taken around atezolizumab (anti-PD-L1) treatment. The TCR comes from a man aged 45 to 65 with urothelial cancer. CDR3 protein: CASSSVSQGASPLHF. The DNA sequence is as follows: TGTGCCAGCAGCTCCGTGTCACAGGGGGCTTCACCCCTCCACTTT.